A selection of T cell receptor beta chains follows, all from one sample in a study of OX40 agonist ivuxolimab in advanced cancers. Clones were read by immunoSEQ multiplex PCR, and TCRdb kept only the in-frame ones, dropping some. This repertoire shows about 43,000 clones, around 84% found once; its top ten account for roughly 10%. Sequenced material: CD4+ or CD8+ T cells sorted from blood, taken in a trial of the OX40 agonist ivuxolimab. These receptor sequences come from an adult with an advanced solid tumor such as melanoma, head and neck, liver or kidney cancer. Each CDR3 is given without its conserved first and last residue. The order of the fields is V gene, J gene, CDR3 protein.

V: TRBV27
J: TRBJ2-3
CDR3: ASSFSPLAADTQY

V: TRBV7-9
J: TRBJ1-2
CDR3: ASSLADSGTYGYT

V: TRBV13
J: TRBJ2-5
CDR3: ASSPGTSARETQY

V: TRBV7-6
J: TRBJ2-1
CDR3: ASSLLAGGYNEQF

V: TRBV15
J: TRBJ1-2
CDR3: ATSYRAAAMGGYGYT

V: TRBV10-3
J: TRBJ1-1
CDR3: ATTDRVNTEAF

V: TRBV10-3
J: TRBJ2-1
CDR3: AIPKERGLAGGPVTDEQF

V: TRBV7-9
J: TRBJ1-2
CDR3: ASSLNADRVNGYT

V: TRBV6-5
J: TRBJ2-7
CDR3: ASSYSRTSSYEQY

V: TRBV29-1
J: TRBJ1-2
CDR3: SVGGGASYGYT

V: TRBV7-9
J: TRBJ1-1
CDR3: ASSSRTAEAF

V: TRBV9
J: TRBJ2-3
CDR3: ASSVAEASGGAARDTQY

V: TRBV4-3
J: TRBJ1-5
CDR3: ASSQGVFTSNQPQH

V: TRBV7-2
J: TRBJ2-1
CDR3: ASSSTLAEINNEQF

V: TRBV6-5
J: TRBJ1-6
CDR3: ASSYFYRGLNSPLH

V: TRBV18
J: TRBJ1-6
CDR3: ASSPGHANSPLH

V: TRBV5-1
J: TRBJ1-1
CDR3: ASSLAGPEAF

V: TRBV15
J: TRBJ2-6
CDR3: ATGWFDTGANVLT

V: TRBV5-3
J: TRBJ2-7
CDR3: ARGKYEQY

V: TRBV2
J: TRBJ2-1
CDR3: ASSEFGQGSSYNEQF

V: TRBV11-3
J: TRBJ2-3
CDR3: ASSWGAGTDTQY

V: TRBV29-1
J: TRBJ1-1
CDR3: SVPYVGSEAF

V: TRBV7-9
J: TRBJ2-7
CDR3: ASSWGGLAGGLYEQY

V: TRBV6-5
J: TRBJ1-1
CDR3: ASSYFDSTEAF

V: TRBV13
J: TRBJ2-1
CDR3: ASSPGDHFVGNEQF

V: TRBV6-1
J: TRBJ1-1
CDR3: ASSEGPGRENTEAF

V: TRBV7-9
J: TRBJ1-1
CDR3: ASSTPGGEAF

V: TRBV6-5
J: TRBJ2-5
CDR3: ASRQGETQY

V: TRBV13
J: TRBJ1-2
CDR3: ASSLGRTGFNYGYT

V: TRBV28
J: TRBJ2-2
CDR3: ASSSISTGGNTGELF

V: TRBV4-1
J: TRBJ2-2
CDR3: ASSQAWGSGGRKTGELF

V: TRBV29-1
J: TRBJ2-1
CDR3: SVAGTSGSSYNEQF

V: TRBV9
J: TRBJ2-7
CDR3: ASSAGLKYEQY

V: TRBV27
J: TRBJ1-1
CDR3: ASTDSMNTEAF

V: TRBV5-1
J: TRBJ2-7
CDR3: ASSPGLGVH

V: TRBV2
J: TRBJ1-6
CDR3: ASSEGERNSPLH

V: TRBV9
J: TRBJ2-1
CDR3: ASSGGTGASTRQF

V: TRBV4-3
J: TRBJ2-1
CDR3: ASSQDGLQYNEQF

V: TRBV6-4
J: TRBJ1-2
CDR3: ASNPGPYGYT

V: TRBV18
J: TRBJ1-6
CDR3: ASSLGRSLNSPLH

V: TRBV30
J: TRBJ1-3
CDR3: AWSQGAINTIY

V: TRBV27
J: TRBJ2-3
CDR3: ASSLLAGGYTDTQY

V: TRBV28
J: TRBJ2-1
CDR3: ASSFLGTEYNEQF

V: TRBV29-1
J: TRBJ2-7
CDR3: SVEDDTSYEQY

V: TRBV5-1
J: TRBJ2-7
CDR3: ASSLYLADEQY

V: TRBV2
J: TRBJ2-2
CDR3: ASGAGSYTGELF

V: TRBV27
J: TRBJ2-1
CDR3: AIQTGTQQF

V: TRBV13
J: TRBJ2-7
CDR3: ASSWAPRDRGNNEQY

V: TRBV19
J: TRBJ2-3
CDR3: ARGQLTDTQY

V: TRBV6-5
J: TRBJ2-3
CDR3: ASSSSGGGTDTQY

V: TRBV30
J: TRBJ2-1
CDR3: ACGLAGNEQF

V: TRBV25-1
J: TRBJ1-1
CDR3: ASSELEDSVNTEAF